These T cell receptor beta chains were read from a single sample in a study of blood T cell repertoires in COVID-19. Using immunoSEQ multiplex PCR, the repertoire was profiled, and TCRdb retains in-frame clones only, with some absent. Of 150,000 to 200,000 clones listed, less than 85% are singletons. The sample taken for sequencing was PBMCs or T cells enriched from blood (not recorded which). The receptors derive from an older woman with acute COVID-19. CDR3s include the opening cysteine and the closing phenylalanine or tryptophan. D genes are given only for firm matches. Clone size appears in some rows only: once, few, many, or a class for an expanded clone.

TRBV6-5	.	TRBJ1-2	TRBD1	CASRGGQGSYYGYTF	TGTGCCAGCAGGGGGGGACAGGGGTCGTACTATGGCTACACCTTC
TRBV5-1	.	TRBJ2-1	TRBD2	CASSLPISGGAWDEQFF	TGCGCCAGCAGCCTACCGATTAGCGGGGGGGCCTGGGATGAGCAGTTCTTC
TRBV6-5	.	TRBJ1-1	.	CASSPLRGSDTEAFF	TGTGCCAGCAGCCCCCTGCGGGGTTCGGACACTGAAGCTTTCTTT
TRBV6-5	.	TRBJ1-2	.	CASSLTTGTGYTF	TGTGCCAGCAGCCTCACGACAGGCACGGGCTACACCTTC
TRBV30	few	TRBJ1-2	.	CAWVLERRGFGYTF	TGTGCCTGGGTCTTAGAAAGACGGGGTTTTGGCTACACCTTC
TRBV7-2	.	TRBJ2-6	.	CASSSYGSPGANVLTF	TGTGCCAGCAGCTCCTACGGGAGCCCTGGGGCCAACGTCCTGACTTTC
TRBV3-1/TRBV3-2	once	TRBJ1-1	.	CASSQEGGAAFF	TGTGCCAGCAGCCAAGAAGGAGGAGCGGCTTTCTTT
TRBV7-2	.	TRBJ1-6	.	CASSSTGIGSLHF	TGTGCCAGCAGCTCTACAGGGATAGGATCCCTCCACTTT
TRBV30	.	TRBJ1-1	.	CAWSGQLNTEAFF	TGTGCCTGGAGTGGACAGTTGAACACTGAAGCTTTCTTT
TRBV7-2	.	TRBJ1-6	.	CASSPGGSSYNSPLHF	TGTGCCAGCAGCCCCGGAGGTAGCTCCTATAATTCACCCCTCCACTTT
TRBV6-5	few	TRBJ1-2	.	CASRGREVRGYTF	TGTGCCAGCAGAGGCAGGGAGGTGCGTGGCTACACCTTC
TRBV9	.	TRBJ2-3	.	CASSASSVGTDTQYF	TGTGCCAGCTCCGCCTCTAGCGTCGGCACAGATACGCAGTATTTT
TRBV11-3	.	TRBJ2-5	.	CASSQTRGVETQYF	TGTGCCAGCAGCCAAACCAGGGGTGTGGAGACCCAGTACTTC
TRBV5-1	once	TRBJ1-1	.	CASSLDPGSNTEAFF	TGCGCCAGCAGCTTGGATCCGGGATCGAACACTGAAGCTTTCTTT
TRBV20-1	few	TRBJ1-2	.	CSARSYGYTF	TGCAGTGCTAGGAGCTATGGCTACACCTTC
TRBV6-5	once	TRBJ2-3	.	CASSYSGPTDTQYF	TGTGCCAGCAGTTACTCGGGGCCCACAGATACGCAGTATTTT
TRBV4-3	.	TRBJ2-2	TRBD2	CASSQGLRGGNTGELFF	TGCGCCAGCAGCCAAGGTTTGCGCGGGGGGAACACCGGGGAGCTGTTTTTT
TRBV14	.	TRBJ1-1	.	CASSQQYPGVLEAFF	TGTGCCAGCAGCCAACAATACCCCGGGGTGTTGGAAGCTTTCTTT
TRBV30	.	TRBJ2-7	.	CAWAGYDEQYF	TGTGCCTGGGCAGGGTATGACGAGCAGTACTTC
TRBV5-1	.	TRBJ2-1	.	CASSSLAGRIHNEQFF	TGCGCCAGCAGCTCCCTCGCGGGGAGAATCCACAATGAGCAGTTCTTC
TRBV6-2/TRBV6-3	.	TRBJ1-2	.	CASSYWAELYGYTF	TGTGCCAGCAGTTACTGGGCAGAGCTCTATGGCTACACCTTC
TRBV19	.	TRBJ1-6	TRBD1	CASSSTTGHNSPLHF	TGTGCCAGTAGTTCGACGACAGGGCATAATTCACCCCTCCACTTT
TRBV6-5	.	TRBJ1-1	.	CASSYGQKNTEAFF	TGTGCCAGCAGTTATGGACAGAAGAACACTGAAGCTTTCTTT
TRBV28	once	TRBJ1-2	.	CASALDYGYTF	TGTGCCAGCGCACTCGACTATGGCTACACCTTC
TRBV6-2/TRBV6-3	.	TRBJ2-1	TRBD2	CASSYVGGRYFEQFF	TGTGCCAGCAGTTACGTCGGCGGGAGGTACTTTGAGCAGTTCTTC
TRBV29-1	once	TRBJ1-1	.	CSVEHHYGPEAFF	TGCAGCGTTGAACACCACTACGGCCCTGAAGCTTTCTTT
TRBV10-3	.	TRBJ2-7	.	CAISESIRSGEQYF	TGTGCCATCAGTGAGTCGATACGGTCGGGCGAGCAGTACTTC
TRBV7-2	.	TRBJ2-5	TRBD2	CASSWTSGDQETQYF	TGTGCCAGCAGCTGGACTAGCGGAGACCAAGAGACCCAGTACTTC
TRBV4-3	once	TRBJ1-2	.	CASSQDFGVGYGYTF	TGCGCCAGCAGCCAAGATTTCGGGGTGGGCTATGGCTACACCTTC
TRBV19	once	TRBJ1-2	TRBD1	CASSVDRDRLRVNYGYTF	TGTGCCAGTAGTGTAGACCGGGACAGGCTAAGAGTTAACTATGGCTACACCTTC
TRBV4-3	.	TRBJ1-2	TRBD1	CASSQGSKDRGFYGYTF	TGCGCCAGCAGCCAAGGGTCTAAGGACAGGGGGTTCTATGGCTACACCTTC
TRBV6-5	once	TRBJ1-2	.	CASSTGFALDYTF	TGTGCCAGCAGTACCGGGTTCGCCTTGGACTACACCTTC
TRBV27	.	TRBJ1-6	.	CASYSTQRMSSYNSPLHF	TGTGCCAGCTACTCAACGCAGAGGATGAGCTCCTATAATTCACCCCTCCACTTT
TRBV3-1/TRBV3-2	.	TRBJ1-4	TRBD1	CASSRTGTEYEKLFF	TGTGCCAGCAGCCGCACCGGGACAGAGTACGAAAAACTGTTTTTT
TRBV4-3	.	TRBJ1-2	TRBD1	CASSQDYGTGGPRPF	TGCGCCAGCAGCCAGGACTACGGGACAGGGGGCCCTAGGCCATTC
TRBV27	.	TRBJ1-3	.	CASAVFAGNTIYF	TGTGCCAGCGCGGTCTTCGCGGGAAACACCATATATTTT
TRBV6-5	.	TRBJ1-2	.	CASSYSREGYGYTF	TGTGCCAGCAGTTACTCGAGGGAGGGCTATGGCTACACCTTC
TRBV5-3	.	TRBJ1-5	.	CARSVNRDRGNQPQHF	TGTGCCAGAAGCGTTAACAGGGATAGGGGCAATCAGCCCCAGCATTTT
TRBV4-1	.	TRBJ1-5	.	CASSPVTGSSNQPQHF	TGCGCCAGCAGCCCAGTGACCGGGAGTAGCAATCAGCCCCAGCATTTT
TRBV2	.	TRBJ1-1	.	CASSVDSLSCF	TGTGCCAGCAGTGTGGATAGCCTTTCATGCTTT
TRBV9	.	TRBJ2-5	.	CASSPQEGRGTQYF	TGTGCCAGCAGCCCTCAGGAGGGGCGCGGGACCCAGTACTTC
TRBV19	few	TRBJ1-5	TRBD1	CASSSNRRTGYNQPQHF	TGTGCCAGTAGTAGTAACCGAAGGACAGGTTACAATCAGCCCCAGCATTTT
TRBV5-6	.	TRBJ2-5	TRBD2	CASSLGLAGAQDGGTQYF	TGTGCCAGCAGCTTGGGACTAGCGGGTGCCCAAGATGGGGGGACCCAGTACTTC
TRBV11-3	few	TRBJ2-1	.	CASSPWRDPYNEQFF	TGTGCCAGCAGCCCCTGGCGGGACCCCTACAATGAGCAGTTCTTC
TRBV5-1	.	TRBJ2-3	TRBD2	CASTAGRGVSTDTQYF	TGCGCCAGCACCGCGGGGCGGGGGGTAAGCACAGATACGCAGTATTTT
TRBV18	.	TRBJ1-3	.	CASSPPGTGNTIYF	TGTGCCAGCTCCCCGCCGGGGACAGGAAACACCATATATTTT
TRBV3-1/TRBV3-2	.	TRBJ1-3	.	CASSQGPSGNTIYF	TGTGCCAGCAGCCAGGGCCCCTCTGGAAACACCATATATTTT
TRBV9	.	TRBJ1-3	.	CASSLLGGHEYHGNTIYF	TGTGCCAGCAGCCTCCTCGGAGGCCATGAATATCATGGAAACACCATATATTTT
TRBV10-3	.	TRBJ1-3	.	CAISDPSPRGSGNTIYF	TGTGCCATCAGTGATCCGTCCCCCCGAGGCTCTGGAAACACCATATATTTT
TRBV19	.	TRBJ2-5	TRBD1	CASSTPRGLGGQETQYF	TGTGCCAGTAGTACCCCCAGGGGGCTCGGGGGCCAAGAGACCCAGTACTTC
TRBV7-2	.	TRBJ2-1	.	CASSLAGANYNEQFF	TGTGCCAGCAGCTTAGCGGGGGCGAACTACAATGAGCAGTTCTTC
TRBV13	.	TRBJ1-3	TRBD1	CASSRWTGGNTIYF	TGTGCCAGCAGCCGGTGGACAGGGGGAAACACCATATATTTT
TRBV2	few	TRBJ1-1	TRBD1	CASSEDRFITEAFF	TGTGCCAGCAGTGAGGACAGGTTTATCACTGAAGCTTTCTTT